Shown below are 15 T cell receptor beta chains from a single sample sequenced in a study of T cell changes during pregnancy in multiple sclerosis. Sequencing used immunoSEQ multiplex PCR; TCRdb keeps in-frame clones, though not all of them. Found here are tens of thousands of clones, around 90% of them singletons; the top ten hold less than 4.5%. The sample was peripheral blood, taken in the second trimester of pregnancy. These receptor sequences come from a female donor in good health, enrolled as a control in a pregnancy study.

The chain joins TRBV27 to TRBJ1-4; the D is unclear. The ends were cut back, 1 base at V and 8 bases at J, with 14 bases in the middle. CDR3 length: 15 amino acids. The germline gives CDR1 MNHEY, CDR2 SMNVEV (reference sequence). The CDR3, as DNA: TGTGCCAGCAGTTTATTTTTGGCAGGTGGAGAAAAACTGTTTTTT. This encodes CASSLFLAGGEKLFF. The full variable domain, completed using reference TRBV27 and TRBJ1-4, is EAQVTQNPRYLITVTGKKLTVTCSQNMNHEYMSWYRQDPGLGLRQIYYSMNVEVTDKGDVPEGYKVSRKEKRNFPLILESPSPNQTSLYFCASSLFLAGGEKLFFGSGTQLSVL.

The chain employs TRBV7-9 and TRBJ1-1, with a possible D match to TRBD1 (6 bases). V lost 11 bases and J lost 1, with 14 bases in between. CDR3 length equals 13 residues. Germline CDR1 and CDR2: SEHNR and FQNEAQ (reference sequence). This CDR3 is CAAQGKTNTEAFF. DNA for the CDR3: TGTGCCGCACAGGGAAAGACGAACACTGAAGCTTTCTTT.

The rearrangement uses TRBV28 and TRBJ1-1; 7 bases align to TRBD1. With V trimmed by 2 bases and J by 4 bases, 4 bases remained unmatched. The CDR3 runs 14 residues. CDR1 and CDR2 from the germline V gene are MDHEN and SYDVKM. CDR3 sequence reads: CASSLGTAFTEAFF. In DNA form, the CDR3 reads TGTGCCAGCAGTTTAGGGACAGCATTCACTGAAGCTTTCTTT.

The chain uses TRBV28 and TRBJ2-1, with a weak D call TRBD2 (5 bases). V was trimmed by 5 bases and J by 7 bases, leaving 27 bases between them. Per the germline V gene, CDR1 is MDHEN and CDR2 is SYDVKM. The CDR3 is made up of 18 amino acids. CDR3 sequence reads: CASSQLTPTPREGNEQFF. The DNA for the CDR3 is TGTGCCAGCAGTCAGTTGACTCCGACCCCTCGGGAAGGGAATGAGCAGTTCTTC.

CDR3 sequence: CASSSCPGGREKLFF. CDR3 bases: TGTGCCAGCAGCAGTTGTCCCGGGGGGCGGGAAAAACTGTTTTTT. This chain joins TRBV21-1 and TRBJ1-4. TRBV21-1 is a documented pseudogene. The CDR3 loop spans 15 amino acids.

CDR3 loop: CASSPGLAGGEQYF. In DNA, the CDR3 is TGTGCCAGCAGCCCTGGACTAGCGGGAGGCGAGCAGTACTTC. The rearrangement joins TRBV5-6 to TRBJ2-7; 14 bases are a match to TRBD2. Germline CDR1 SGHDT, CDR2 YYEEEE. This CDR3 contains 14 residues. J was trimmed by 6 bases and V by 4 bases; bases with no gene match: 3.

The CDR3 protein is CASSFEGARLDYGYTF. The CDR3, as DNA: TGTGCCAGCAGCTTTGAGGGGGCGCGTCTGGACTATGGCTACACCTTC. The chain is built from TRBV7-9 and TRBJ1-2; 7 positions agree with TRBD1. The length of the CDR3 is 16 residues. Germline assignment: CDR1 SEHNR and CDR2 FQNEAQ (reference sequence). Germline trimming cut 3 bases from V and 3 bases from J; bases unmatched to any gene: 10.

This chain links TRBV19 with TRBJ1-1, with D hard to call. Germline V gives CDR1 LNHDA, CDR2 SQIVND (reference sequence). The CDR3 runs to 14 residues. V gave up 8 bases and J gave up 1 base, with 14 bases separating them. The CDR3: CASGGRRGNTEAFF. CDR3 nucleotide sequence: TGTGCCAGTGGCGGCAGGCGGGGGAACACTGAAGCTTTCTTT.

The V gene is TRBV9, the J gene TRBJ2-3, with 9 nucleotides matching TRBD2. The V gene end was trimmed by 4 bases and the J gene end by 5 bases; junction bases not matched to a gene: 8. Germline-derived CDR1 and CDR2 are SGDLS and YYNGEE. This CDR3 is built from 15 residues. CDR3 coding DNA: TGTGCCAGCAGCCCCCTAGCGGGATCGAAAGATACGCAGTATTTT. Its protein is CASSPLAGSKDTQYF.

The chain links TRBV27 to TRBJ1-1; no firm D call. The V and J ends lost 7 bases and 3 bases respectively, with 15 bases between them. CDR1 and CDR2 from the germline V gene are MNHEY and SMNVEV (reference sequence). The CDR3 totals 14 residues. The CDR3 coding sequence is TGTGCCAGCACCCTACTAGGTAGGGACACTGAAGCTTTCTTT. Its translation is CASTLLGRDTEAFF.

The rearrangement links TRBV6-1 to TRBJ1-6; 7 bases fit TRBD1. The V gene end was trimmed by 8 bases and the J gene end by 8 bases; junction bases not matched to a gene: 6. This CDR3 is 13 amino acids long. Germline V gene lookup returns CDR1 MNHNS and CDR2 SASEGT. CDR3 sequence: CASRRDSYSPLHF. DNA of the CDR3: TGTGCCAGCCGGCGGGACAGTTATTCACCCCTCCACTTT.

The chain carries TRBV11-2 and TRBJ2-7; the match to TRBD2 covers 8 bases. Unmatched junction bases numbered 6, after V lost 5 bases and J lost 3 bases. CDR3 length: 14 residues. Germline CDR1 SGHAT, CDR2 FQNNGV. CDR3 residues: CASSAGGGNYEQYF. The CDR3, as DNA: TGTGCCAGCAGCGCGGGGGGAGGGAACTACGAGCAGTACTTC.

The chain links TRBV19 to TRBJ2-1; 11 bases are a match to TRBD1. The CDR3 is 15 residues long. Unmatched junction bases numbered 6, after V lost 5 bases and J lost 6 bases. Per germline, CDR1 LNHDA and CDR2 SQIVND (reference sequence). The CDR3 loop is CASSSGQGAGNEQFF. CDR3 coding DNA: TGTGCCAGTAGTTCAGGACAGGGGGCCGGCAATGAGCAGTTCTTC.

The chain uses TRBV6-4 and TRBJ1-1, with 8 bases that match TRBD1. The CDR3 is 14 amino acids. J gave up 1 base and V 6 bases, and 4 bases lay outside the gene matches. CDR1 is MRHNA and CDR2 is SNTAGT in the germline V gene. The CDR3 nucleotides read TGTGCCAGCAGACCACAGGGGGAGAACACTGAAGCTTTCTTT. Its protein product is CASRPQGENTEAFF.

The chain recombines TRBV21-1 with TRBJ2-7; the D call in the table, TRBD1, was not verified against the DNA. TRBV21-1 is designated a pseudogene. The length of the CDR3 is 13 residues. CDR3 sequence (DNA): TGTGCCAGCTCCCCAGGACAGGGTTACGAGCAGTACTTC. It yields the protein CASSPGQGYEQYF.